The clone carrying this T cell receptor beta chain came up many times. As yet, its antigen is unknown. Since the library was made to target alpha chains, this beta chain is a stray read and its abundance is not meaningful. The record originates from a study of spatial heterogeneity in lung cancer. The study's findings and limits: The number of expanded tumor alpha and beta chains correlated with mutation number.

Time point of the sample: sample taken at primary tumor resection. Each CDR3 protein gets one entry after TCRdb re-called the 5' RACE reads with MiXCR. The sample lists 15,000 or so distinct CDR3 sequences, around 4.7% seen once, with approximately 20% in the top ten. The germline gives CDR1 MGHDK, CDR2 SYGVNS. The ends lost 1 base at V and 6 bases at J; junction bases unmatched: 8. The CDR3 is 16 residues long. The TCR sequence derives from a female donor with early-stage non-small cell lung cancer. The chain links TRBV25-1 to TRBJ2-2; 7 nucleotides align to TRBD1. The sequencing here drew on lung tumor tissue, taken at surgery. This CDR3 reads CASSEFTGAQPGELFF. The CDR3 nucleotides read TGTGCCAGCAGTGAATTCACAGGGGCCCAACCCGGGGAGCTGTTTTTT.